The next 21 T cell receptor beta chains were all read from a single sample in a study of cytotoxic CD8 clonotypes in ibrutinib-treated CLL. Here immunoSEQ multiplex PCR was the method, and the copy in TCRdb shows in-frame clones only, minus some. In the table there are 250,000 to 350,000 clones, 60% to 80% of which are singletons. The material sequenced was PBMCs, taken at disease progression, from a patient treated with ibrutinib. These receptors came from a human donor with chronic lymphocytic leukemia.

V is TRBV9 and J is TRBJ2-1; 8 nucleotides line up with TRBD2. V dropped 4 bases and J dropped 8; count of bases not matched to a gene: 11. The CDR3 runs 15 residues. Germline V gives CDR1 SGDLS, CDR2 YYNGEE. CDR3 residues: CASSPAGVLFDEQFF. The DNA for the CDR3 is TGTGCCAGCAGCCCAGCGGGAGTTCTTTTCGATGAGCAGTTCTTC.

The genes are TRBV7-3 and TRBJ2-3, with TRBD2 as a possible D gene (6 bases). Trimming removed 5 bases at V and 2 bases at J, with 11 bases between. The CDR3 is 14 amino acids. Germline CDR1 and CDR2: SGHTA and FQGTGA. CDR3 nucleotides: TGTGCCAGCAGCACGGGACTTCACACAGATACGCAGTATTTT. Translated, it gives CASSTGLHTDTQYF. The full variable domain, completed using reference TRBV7-3 and TRBJ2-3, is GAGVSQTPSNKVTEKGKYVELRCDPISGHTALYWYRQSLGQGPEFLIYFQGTGAADDSGLPNDRFFAVRPEGSVSTLKIQRTERGDSAVYLCASSTGLHTDTQYFGPGTRLTVL.

The CDR3 here is CASSINQETQYF. The CDR3 nucleotides read TGTGCCAGTAGTATCAATCAAGAGACCCAGTACTTC. The V gene is TRBV19, the J gene TRBJ2-5; D not resolved. The ends were cut back, 3 bases at V and 2 bases at J, with 4 bases in the middle. The CDR3 is 12 amino acids. Germline CDR1 is LNHDA and CDR2 is SQIVND (reference sequence). Filled out from reference TRBV19 and TRBJ2-5, the complete variable domain reads DGGITQSPKYLFRKEGQNVTLSCEQNLNHDAMYWYRQDPGQGLRLIYYSQIVNDFQKGDIAEGYSVSREKKESFPLTVTSAQKNPTAFYLCASSINQETQYFGPGTRLLVL.

This clone has a single count. The V call is TRBV7-9, the J call TRBJ2-1; 13 nucleotides align to TRBD2. The CDR3 totals 16 residues. In germline, CDR1 is SEHNR, CDR2 FQNEAQ (reference sequence). With V trimmed by 1 base and J by 6 bases, 3 bases remained unmatched. The CDR3 sequence: CASSLVRTSGSNEQFF. CDR3 nucleotide sequence: TGTGCCAGCAGCTTAGTCCGGACTAGCGGGAGCAATGAGCAGTTCTTC.

V and J are TRBV7-9 and TRBJ1-1, with no clear D. The germline V gene encodes CDR1 SEHNR and CDR2 FQNEAQ (reference sequence). The V end was cut by 4 bases, the J end by 0 bases, with 15 bases between. There are 16 residues in the CDR3. The DNA for the CDR3 is TGTGCCAGCAGCTCGTTAGGACTTGTAATGAACACTGAAGCTTTCTTT. This gives the protein CASSSLGLVMNTEAFF.

This clone has only one observation. The rearrangement joins TRBV19 to TRBJ2-3, with 13 nucleotides matching TRBD2. This CDR3 has 17 amino acids. Germline trimming cut 5 bases from V and 3 bases from J; bases unmatched to any gene: 8. The V gene's germline CDR1 is LNHDA and CDR2 SQIVND (reference sequence). The CDR3 nucleotides read TGTGCCAGTAGTTGGGGACTAGCGGGGCTGCGAACAGATACGCAGTATTTT. It translates to CASSWGLAGLRTDTQYF.

This clone was seen a few times. The same CDR3 is also encoded by other DNA sequences in this sample. The chain links TRBV27 to TRBJ2-7; D is unclear. The CDR3 sequence is 13 residues long. The V and J ends lost 5 bases and 2 bases respectively, with 10 bases between them. Germline CDR1 is MNHEY and CDR2 is SMNVEV (reference sequence). In DNA form, the CDR3 reads TGTGCCAGCAGTCTAGGTTTAACCTACGAGCAGTACTTC. As protein: CASSLGLTYEQYF.

The chain recombines TRBV2 with TRBJ2-1; 12 nucleotides align to TRBD2. Germline V CDR1 and CDR2: SNHLY, FYNNEI. This CDR3 has 16 residues. V shed 2 bases and J 6 bases; nucleotides not matched to a gene: 5. The CDR3 reads CASSETTSGGTNEQFF. The CDR3 nucleotides are TGTGCCAGCAGTGAAACCACTAGCGGGGGGACCAATGAGCAGTTCTTC.

The chain links TRBV7-9 to TRBJ2-2; D is unclear. This CDR3 contains 12 residues. From germline, CDR1 is SEHNR and CDR2 FQNEAQ (reference sequence). Trimming pared 1 base from V and 13 bases from J, leaving 10 bases between. CDR3 nucleotide sequence: TGTGCCAGCAGCTTAGATCCTTTTCGGCTGTTTTTT. Protein product: CASSLDPFRLFF.

This clone came up a few times. V gene TRBV4-2 combines with J gene TRBJ2-3; TRBD1 aligns across 7 bases. V was clipped by 1 base and J by 1 base; unmatched bases: 2. The CDR3 has 15 residues. Germline loops: CDR1 LGHNA, CDR2 YNFKEQ. The DNA for the CDR3 is TGTGCCAGCAGCCAAGGACAGGGCCGCACAGATACGCAGTATTTT. It encodes CASSQGQGRTDTQYF.

The rearrangement joins TRBV11-2 to TRBJ2-2; 10 bases fit TRBD2. CDR1 is SGHAT and CDR2 is FQNNGV in the germline V gene. This CDR3 contains 15 residues. V shed 5 bases and J 6 bases; nucleotides not matched to a gene: 6. CDR3 DNA: TGTGCCAGCAGCAATCTAGCGGGGGCTCCCGGGGAGCTGTTTTTT. Translation: CASSNLAGAPGELFF.

This chain joins TRBV10-3 and TRBJ2-4; 10 bases map to TRBD1. V dropped 6 bases and J dropped 7; count of bases not matched to a gene: 9. The CDR3 extends over 15 amino acids. Germline V lookup: CDR1 ENHRY, CDR2 SYGVKD. The CDR3 region is CAIRPDRGISNIQYF. Written as DNA, the CDR3 is TGTGCCATCAGACCGGACAGGGGGATTTCCAACATTCAGTACTTC.

V and J are TRBV9 and TRBJ1-2, with no clear D. Per the germline V gene, CDR1 is SGDLS and CDR2 is YYNGEE. V was shortened by 6 bases and J by 6 bases, with 12 bases between the two germline ends. The CDR3 consists of 12 residues. The CDR3, as DNA: TGTGCCAGCAACCCCCCACCAGATGGCTACACCTTC. This encodes CASNPPPDGYTF.

V gene TRBV5-1 combines with J gene TRBJ1-1; D might be TRBD1 (5 bases). Germline V gives CDR1 SGHRS, CDR2 YFSETQ. The CDR3 is 13 amino acids. Trimming removed 1 base from V and 10 bases from J, with 14 bases in between. CDR3 residues: CASSLSQGKGAFF. Here the CDR3 DNA reads TGCGCCAGCAGCTTGAGCCAGGGTAAGGGAGCTTTCTTT.

The chain uses TRBV28 and TRBJ1-1; perhaps TRBD1 as D (5 bases). The CDR3 covers 15 residues. Germline lookup yields CDR1 MDHEN and CDR2 SYDVKM. The ends were cut back, 6 bases at V and 5 bases at J, with 19 bases in the middle. The CDR3 DNA reads as TGTGCCAGCAGCCCCGGTGGAGGGACCGGGACTGAAGCTTTCTTT. Amino acids: CASSPGGGTGTEAFF.

The rearrangement links TRBV6-6 to TRBJ2-7, with 8 bases fitting TRBD2. The CDR3 extends over 14 amino acids. V lost 6 bases to trimming and J lost 3 bases; unmatched junction nucleotides: 7. CDR1 and CDR2 from the germline V gene are MNHNY and SVGAGI (reference sequence). The CDR3 coding sequence is TGTGCCAGCAGGGCAACCGGGACTAGCTACGAGCAGTACTTC. Protein product: CASRATGTSYEQYF.

The gene calls are TRBV9 and TRBJ2-2; either TRBD1 or TRBD2 may supply D (7 bases each). The CDR3 has 14 amino acids. Deletions cut 6 bases from V and 4 bases from J, with 13 bases between. Germline-derived CDR1 and CDR2 are SGDLS and YYNGEE. The CDR3 bases are TGTGCCAGCACCCAGGGGGGGAGCACCGGGGAGCTGTTTTTT. It is translated as CASTQGGSTGELFF.

The rearrangement joins TRBV6-5 to TRBJ1-1, with D perhaps matching TRBD1 (5 bases). Trimming left V 1 base short and J 0 bases short, with 9 bases between. The CDR3 loop spans 15 amino acids. Germline V gene data show CDR1 as MNHEY and CDR2 as SVGAGI. The chain's CDR3 is CASSYWGGVNTEAFF. CDR3 DNA: TGTGCCAGCAGTTACTGGGGAGGGGTGAACACTGAAGCTTTCTTT.

This sequence joins TRBV5-4 and TRBJ2-5; TRBD2 matches 9 bases. This CDR3 comprises 15 residues. With 2 bases clipped from V and 2 bases from J, the junction kept 4 bases outside the gene matches. Germline values: CDR1 SGHNT, CDR2 YYREEE (reference sequence). The CDR3 bases are TGTGCCAGCAGCTTCACGGCGGGAGGGCAAGAGACCCAGTACTTC. Encoded protein: CASSFTAGGQETQYF. The variable domain in full, with the rest retrieved from reference TRBV5-4 and TRBJ2-5, is ETGVTQSPTHLIKTRGQQVTLRCSSQSGHNTVSWYQQALGQGPQFIFQYYREEENGRGNFPPRFSGLQFPNYSSELNVNALELDDSALYLCASSFTAGGQETQYFGPGTRLLVL.

As DNA, the CDR3 is TGTGCCAGCAGCTTAGCCCATCTGTCGGTTAGCGGAGTTGGGACCGGGGAGCTGTTTTTT. As protein: CASSLAHLSVSGVGTGELFF. The chain combines TRBV13 with TRBJ2-2; a possible D gene is TRBD2 (6 bases). The CDR3 spans 20 residues. The ends were cut back, 1 base at V and 5 bases at J, with 26 bases in the middle. From germline, CDR1 is PRHDT and CDR2 FYEKMQ (reference sequence).

J is TRBJ2-5 and V is TRBV5-1; D perhaps matches TRBD2 (5 bases). The germline CDR1 and CDR2 sequences are SGHRS and YFSETQ. Trimming took 1 base from V and 1 from J, leaving 11 bases between them. The CDR3 extends over 15 amino acids. The CDR3 nucleotides are TGCGCCAGCAGCTTGTTGGTAGGGAGCCAAGAGACCCAGTACTTC. This sequence encodes CASSLLVGSQETQYF. The whole variable domain, filled in from reference TRBV5-1 and TRBJ2-5, reads KAGVTQTPRYLIKTRGQQVTLSCSPISGHRSVSWYQQTPGQGLQFLFEYFSETQRNKGNFPGRFSGRQFSNSRSEMNVSTLELGDSALYLCASSLLVGSQETQYFGPGTRLLVL.